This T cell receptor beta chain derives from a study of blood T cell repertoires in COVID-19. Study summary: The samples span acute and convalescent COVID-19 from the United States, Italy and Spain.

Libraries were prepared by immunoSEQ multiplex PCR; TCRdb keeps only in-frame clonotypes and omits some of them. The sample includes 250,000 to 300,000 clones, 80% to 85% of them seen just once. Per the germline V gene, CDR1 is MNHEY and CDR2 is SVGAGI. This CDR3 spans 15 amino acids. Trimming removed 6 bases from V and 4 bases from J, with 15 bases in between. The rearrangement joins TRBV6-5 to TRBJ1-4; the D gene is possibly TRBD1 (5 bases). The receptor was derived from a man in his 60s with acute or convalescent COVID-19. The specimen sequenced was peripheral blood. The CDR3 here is CASRRGPGRNEKLFF. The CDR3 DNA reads TGTGCCAGCAGAAGGGGTCCAGGGCGTAATGAAAAACTGTTTTTT.